A selection of T cell receptor beta chains follows, all from one sample in a study of cytomegalovirus exposure and HLA in healthy donors. The protocol was immunoSEQ multiplex PCR, while the TCRdb copy is restricted to in-frame clones and leaves out a portion. The sample has about 170,000 clones, roughly 85% seen once; the top ten hold 6.3%. The sequencing sample was made of PBMCs. These receptor sequences come from a man aged 40-50 years in good health and CMV-seropositive. Both conserved end residues are trimmed from each CDR3.

v_call cdr3_aa
TRBV5-1 ASSLVAAGVDTQY
TRBV19 ASSIRWTGELF
TRBV5-1 ASSLVGRAATDTQY
TRBV9 ASSVASDTGELF
TRBV6-1 ASSYTGPNEQF
TRBV27 ASASSNYGWYT
TRBV6-5 ASSLGGQNNQPQH
TRBV2 ASREDTGLGEAF
TRBV2 ASSRDRGDQNSPLH
TRBV15 ATSSGLQGGEQF
TRBV7-2 ASSLEPVTDTQY
TRBV7-8 ASSPRTGDQPQH
TRBV5-1 ASRPAGTGADTQY
TRBV11-2 ASGGQGGETQY
TRBV18 ASSLTSDGDEQF
TRBV5-8 ASSSGQGVFQNSQY
TRBV9 ASSVAPGAELGNTIY
TRBV18 ASSPGIHYEQY
TRBV19 ARSWGLAGEGTGELF
TRBV28 ASSFFRLAGGGETQY
TRBV5-6 ASSLAGVYEQY
TRBV6-5 ATQPAAGAQY
TRBV9 ASSPPLQGFGELF
TRBV9 ASSLTSGQGTDTQY
TRBV29-1 SVDGQNTGELF
TRBV30 AWRKGAGPGGGYT
TRBV28 ASSLIQLNTEAF
TRBV7-9 ASSSPGQGADEQF
TRBV20-1 SAPQGVTQY
TRBV12-5 ASGIPGQGMGSGNQPQH
TRBV6-5 ASSYEAGATYEQY
TRBV7-3 ASSPGQGNGYT
TRBV2 ASTLTGGLNSPLH